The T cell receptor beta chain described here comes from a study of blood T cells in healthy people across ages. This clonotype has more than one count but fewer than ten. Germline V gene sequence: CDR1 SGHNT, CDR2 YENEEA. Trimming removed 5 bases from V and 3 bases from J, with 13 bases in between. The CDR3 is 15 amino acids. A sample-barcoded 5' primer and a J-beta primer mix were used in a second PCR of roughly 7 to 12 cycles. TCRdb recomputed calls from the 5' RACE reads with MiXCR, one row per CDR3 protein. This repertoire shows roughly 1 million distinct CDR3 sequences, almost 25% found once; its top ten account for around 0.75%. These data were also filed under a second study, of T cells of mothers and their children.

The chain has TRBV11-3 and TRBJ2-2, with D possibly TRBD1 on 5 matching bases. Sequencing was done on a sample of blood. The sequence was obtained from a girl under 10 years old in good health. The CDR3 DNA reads TGTGCCAGCAGCGCGACAGCCATTCACACCGGGGAGCTGTTTTTT. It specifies CASSATAIHTGELFF.